The 10 T cell receptor beta chains in this list originate from one sample, sequenced in a study of blood T cell repertoires in COVID-19. Repertoires were generated with immunoSEQ multiplex PCR, while TCRdb's copy carries only in-frame clones and drops some. This sample has approximately 150,000 clones, with approximately 88% found just once. The specimen sequenced was peripheral blood. Receptors originate from a man in his 60s with acute or convalescent COVID-19.

The gene calls are TRBV28 and TRBJ2-2; D is perhaps TRBD1 (5 bases). V was trimmed by 2 bases and J by 7 bases, leaving 14 bases between them. CDR1 MDHEN and CDR2 SYDVKM come from the germline V gene. The CDR3 has 15 amino acids. CDR3 residues: CASSLARAVGGELFF. CDR3 nucleotides: TGTGCCAGCAGTTTAGCCAGGGCGGTCGGCGGGGAGCTGTTTTTT. The whole variable domain, filled in from reference TRBV28 and TRBJ2-2, reads DVKVTQSSRYLVKRTGEKVFLECVQDMDHENMFWYRQDPGLGLRLIYFSYDVKMKEKGDIPEGYSVSREKKERFSLILESASTNQTSMYLCASSLARAVGGELFFGEGSRLTVL.

This clone was seen a single time. The chain employs TRBV12-5 and TRBJ2-7, with D possibly being TRBD2 (6 bases). Trimming cost V 3 bases and J 4 bases, with 13 bases left between them. CDR1 is LGHNT, CDR2 FRNRAP, per germline. The CDR3 has 14 amino acids. The chain's CDR3 is CASGLVRDPYEQYF. Here the CDR3 DNA reads TGTGCTAGTGGTTTAGTGCGGGATCCGTACGAGCAGTACTTC.

The chain links TRBV6-1 to TRBJ2-3; a possible D gene is TRBD2 (6 bases). V gave up 1 base and J gave up 7 bases, with 12 bases separating them. The CDR3 has 14 amino acids. The germline gives CDR1 MNHNS, CDR2 SASEGT. This CDR3 reads CASSEVGLGHTQYF. The CDR3 nucleotides are TGTGCCAGCAGTGAAGTGGGACTTGGCCATACGCAGTATTTT.

This chain joins TRBV6-1 and TRBJ2-2; tentative D call: TRBD2 (6 bases). Germline CDR1 is MNHNS and CDR2 is SASEGT. The CDR3 is made up of 17 amino acids. The V end was cut by 2 bases, the J end by 3 bases, with 16 bases between. The CDR3 region is CASSEILGGPDTGELFF. CDR3 bases: TGTGCCAGCAGTGAAATATTAGGAGGGCCGGACACCGGGGAGCTGTTTTTT.

The chain has TRBV24-1 and TRBJ2-5, with TRBD1 identical over 7 bases. V shed 4 bases and J 4 bases; nucleotides not matched to a gene: 8. Germline V lookup: CDR1 KGHDR, CDR2 SFDVKD. The CDR3 contains 15 residues. The CDR3 bases are TGTGCCACCAGTGACCCCGACAGGGTGGGAGAGACCCAGTACTTC. Its translation is CATSDPDRVGETQYF.

The rearrangement uses TRBV24-1 and TRBJ2-7; TRBD1 matches 8 bases. Per the germline V gene, CDR1 is KGHDR and CDR2 is SFDVKD. This CDR3 has 14 amino acids. J lost 4 bases, V lost 7 bases, and 8 bases had no gene match. The CDR3 bases are TGTGCCACCAGCAGGGCAGGGGGCGAATACGAGCAGTACTTC. It specifies CATSRAGGEYEQYF.

CDR3 region: CASSKGVPAGDPYTDTQYF. DNA for the CDR3: TGTGCCAGCAGCAAAGGGGTTCCAGCGGGGGACCCCTACACAGATACGCAGTATTTT. The genes are TRBV21-1 and TRBJ2-3; no check of the table's D call, TRBD2, against the DNA was made. TRBV21-1 is a pseudogene locus. The CDR3 spans 19 residues.

The J gene is TRBJ1-4, the V gene TRBV19; 8 bases are a match to TRBD1. The V gene's germline CDR1 is LNHDA and CDR2 SQIVND (reference sequence). V trimming: 5 bases; J trimming: 4 bases; junction bases outside the gene matches: 3. There are 14 residues in the CDR3. In nucleotides, the CDR3 is TGTGCCAGTAGTGGGGGACAGGATAATGAAAAACTGTTTTTT. Translated, it gives CASSGGQDNEKLFF.

This clone was picked up a small number of times. The chain uses TRBV5-1 and TRBJ2-7, with 11 bases that match TRBD1. CDR1 and CDR2 from the germline V gene are SGHRS and YFSETQ. V lost 5 bases, J lost 4 bases, and 8 bases stayed unmatched. CDR3 length: 15 amino acids. CDR3 DNA sequence: TGCGCCAGCAGTCTCGGGACAGGGGGTTTTTACGAGCAGTACTTC. As protein: CASSLGTGGFYEQYF.

The chain has TRBV9 and TRBJ1-1, with TRBD1 as a possible D gene (6 bases). The CDR3 covers 15 residues. Per germline, CDR1 SGDLS and CDR2 YYNGEE. Trimming stripped 3 bases from V and 8 bases from J, with 20 bases between. CDR3 bases: TGTGCCAGCAGCGCCTCAAGGACAGAAAGTAAAGAAGCTTTCTTT. This codes for CASSASRTESKEAFF.